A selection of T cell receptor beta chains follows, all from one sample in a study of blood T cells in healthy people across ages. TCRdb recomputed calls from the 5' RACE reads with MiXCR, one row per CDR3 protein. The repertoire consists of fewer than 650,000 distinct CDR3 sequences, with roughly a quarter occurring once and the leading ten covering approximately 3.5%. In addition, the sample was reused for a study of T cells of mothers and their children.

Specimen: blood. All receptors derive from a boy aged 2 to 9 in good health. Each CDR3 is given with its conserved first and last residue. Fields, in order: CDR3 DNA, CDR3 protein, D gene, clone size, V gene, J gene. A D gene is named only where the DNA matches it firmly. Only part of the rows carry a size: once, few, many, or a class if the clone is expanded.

CDR3 DNA: TGTGCCAGCAGCGCGCGGACAGACATACGGGATACGCAGTATTTT
CDR3 protein: CASSARTDIRDTQYF
D gene: .
clone size: .
V gene: TRBV5-5
J gene: TRBJ2-3

CDR3 DNA: TGCAGTGCTCCGACATGGCGGGGGGAAAAACTGTTTTTT
CDR3 protein: CSAPTWRGEKLFF
D gene: .
clone size: .
V gene: TRBV20-1
J gene: TRBJ1-4

CDR3 DNA: TGTGCCAGCAGCGTGGCCTCGCAAACAGAGACCCAGTACTTC
CDR3 protein: CASSVASQTETQYF
D gene: .
clone size: .
V gene: TRBV9
J gene: TRBJ2-5

CDR3 DNA: TGTGCCAGCAGCTTAACCGAAGCCCCAGATACGCAGTATTTT
CDR3 protein: CASSLTEAPDTQYF
D gene: .
clone size: few
V gene: TRBV7-9
J gene: TRBJ2-3

CDR3 DNA: TGTGCCAGCAGACGACAGGGATGGGGCTATGGCTACACCTTC
CDR3 protein: CASRRQGWGYGYTF
D gene: TRBD1
clone size: few
V gene: TRBV3-1
J gene: TRBJ1-2

CDR3 DNA: TGTGCCAGCAGTTACTCGAACCTGGGGAGGGACCCAGATACGCAGTATTTT
CDR3 protein: CASSYSNLGRDPDTQYF
D gene: TRBD2
clone size: .
V gene: TRBV6-2/TRBV6-3
J gene: TRBJ2-3

CDR3 DNA: TGTGCCAGCAGCCCAGAGACAGGGTCCTACGAGCAGTACTTC
CDR3 protein: CASSPETGSYEQYF
D gene: TRBD1
clone size: .
V gene: TRBV7-6
J gene: TRBJ2-7

CDR3 DNA: TGTGCCAGCAGTGACAGAGACCCCTACAATGAGCAGTTCTTC
CDR3 protein: CASSDRDPYNEQFF
D gene: .
clone size: few
V gene: TRBV6-5
J gene: TRBJ2-1

CDR3 DNA: TGCAGCGTTGGTTTAAGGGGGAACGAGCAGTACTTC
CDR3 protein: CSVGLRGNEQYF
D gene: .
clone size: few
V gene: TRBV29-1
J gene: TRBJ2-7

CDR3 DNA: TGCAGTGCTAGGCAGACAGCAACTAATGAAAAACTGTTTTTT
CDR3 protein: CSARQTATNEKLFF
D gene: .
clone size: .
V gene: TRBV20-1
J gene: TRBJ1-4

CDR3 DNA: TGCAGTGCCCATCCCAGCGCCCCCTACAATGAGCAGTTCTTC
CDR3 protein: CSAHPSAPYNEQFF
D gene: .
clone size: .
V gene: TRBV20-1
J gene: TRBJ2-1

CDR3 DNA: TGTGCCAGCAGCCCGACCGTTCGGACTAGCGGGACGGATACGCAGTATTTT
CDR3 protein: CASSPTVRTSGTDTQYF
D gene: TRBD2
clone size: .
V gene: TRBV14
J gene: TRBJ2-3